Below, 9 T cell receptor beta chains from the same sample are listed, as sequenced in a study of cytomegalovirus exposure and HLA in healthy donors. Profiled with immunoSEQ multiplex PCR; TCRdb holds only in-frame clones, not every one. Of fewer than 150,000 clones listed, 70% to 85% are singletons. Sequenced sample: PBMCs. These TCRs come from a man under 40 in good health and CMV-seropositive.

The V gene is TRBV7-8, the J gene TRBJ1-5; D is perhaps TRBD1 (6 bases). Trimming took 5 bases from V and 3 from J, leaving 17 bases between them. CDR3 length equals 16 residues. The V gene's germline CDR1 is SGHVS and CDR2 FQNEAQ. The CDR3 sequence: CASSLRQATYNQPQHF. The CDR3 DNA reads as TGTGCCAGCAGCCTCCGACAGGCAACTTACAATCAGCCCCAGCATTTT. Full variable domain (remainder filled in from reference TRBV7-8 and TRBJ1-5): GAGVSQSPRYKVAKRGQDVALRCDPISGHVSLFWYQQALGQGPEFLTYFQNEAQLDKSGLPSDRFFAERPEGSVSTLKIQRTQQEDSAVYLCASSLRQATYNQPQHFGDGTRLSIL.

The chain carries TRBV4-2 and TRBJ2-5; 11 positions match TRBD2. Germline V gene data show CDR1 as LGHNA and CDR2 as YNFKEQ. The CDR3 covers 15 residues. Unmatched junction bases numbered 6, after V lost 4 bases and J lost 5 bases. CDR3: CASSRTLAGAETQYF. CDR3 sequence (DNA): TGTGCCAGCAGCCGAACACTAGCGGGAGCGGAGACCCAGTACTTC.

CDR3 protein: CASSSYYETQYF. Here the CDR3 DNA reads TGTGCCAGCAGCTCCTATTATGAGACCCAGTACTTC. The chain carries TRBV7-6 and TRBJ2-5, with unresolved D. Trimming removed 4 bases from V and 5 bases from J, with 8 bases in between. This CDR3 contains 12 residues. Germline values: CDR1 SGHVS, CDR2 FNYEAQ.

This sequence joins TRBV5-8 and TRBJ1-2; TRBD1 agrees at 9 bases. The germline V gene encodes CDR1 SGHTS and CDR2 YDEGEE. The CDR3 contains 14 residues. Unmatched junction bases numbered 8, after V lost 5 bases and J lost 6 bases. Here the CDR3 reads CASRRWGQGHGYTF. For the CDR3, the DNA is TGTGCCAGCAGGAGGTGGGGACAGGGACATGGCTACACCTTC.

V is TRBV9 and J is TRBJ1-6, with 7 bases that match TRBD1. Losses at the gene ends were 4 bases for V and 2 bases for J; bases not matched to a gene: 3. This CDR3 region has 15 residues. The germline CDR1 and CDR2 sequences are SGDLS and YYNGEE. This CDR3 is CASSTGQPYNSPLHF. The CDR3 DNA sequence: TGTGCCAGCAGCACGGGACAGCCCTATAATTCACCCCTCCACTTT.

The V and J genes are TRBV10-2 and TRBJ2-7, with 12 bases aligning to TRBD2. V trimming: 5 bases; J trimming: 3 bases; junction bases outside the gene matches: 5. Germline CDR1 is WSHSY and CDR2 is SAAADI. This CDR3 contains 15 residues. The DNA for the CDR3 is TGCGCCAGCAGTTCGACTAGCGGGAGTGGCTACGAGCAGTACTTC. Translated, it gives CASSSTSGSGYEQYF.

The chain employs TRBV4-3 and TRBJ2-5; D possibly corresponds to TRBD1 (6 bases). V was cut by 0 bases and J by 6 bases, with 26 bases left in between. The germline CDR1 and CDR2 sequences are LGHNA and YSLEER. The CDR3 covers 19 residues. The CDR3 loop reads CASSQEGSGARGVDQTQYF. The CDR3 DNA reads as TGCGCCAGCAGCCAAGAGGGAAGCGGAGCCAGGGGTGTCGATCAGACCCAGTACTTC.

V is TRBV30 and J is TRBJ1-1, with unresolved D. The germline V and J ends were trimmed by 0 bases and 4 bases, with 9 bases remaining between them. The germline V gene has CDR1 GTSNPN and CDR2 SVGIG (reference sequence). The length of the CDR3 is 13 residues. The CDR3 nucleotides are TGTGCCTGGAGTGTGAAGGGAGGCACTGAAGCTTTCTTT. This codes for CAWSVKGGTEAFF.

V and J are TRBV7-2 and TRBJ1-5, with D unclear. V was pared by 3 bases and J by 6 bases, with 15 bases between. CDR3 length equals 15 residues. Germline values: CDR1 SGHTA, CDR2 FQGNSA. As DNA, the CDR3 is TGTGCCAGCAGCTTGGGCAGAAGCCCTCCTCAGCCCCAGCATTTT. It encodes CASSLGRSPPQPQHF. The variable domain in full, completed from reference TRBV7-2 and TRBJ1-5, reads GAGVSQSPSNKVTEKGKDVELRCDPISGHTALYWYRQSLGQGLEFLIYFQGNSAPDKSGLPSDRFSAERTGGSVSTLTIQRTQQEDSAVYLCASSLGRSPPQPQHFGDGTRLSIL.